The 21 T cell receptor beta chains reported below all come from one sample, sequenced in a study of blood T cell repertoires in COVID-19. The repertoire was sequenced with immunoSEQ multiplex PCR; TCRdb's copy has only in-frame clones and lacks some. The table records 200,000 to 250,000 clones, 83% of them present only once. Sequenced: peripheral blood. These receptors were collected from a human donor in a cohort sampled during active COVID-19.

On this clone: At one of its ends the junction is not consistent with the germline gene, which may arise from a read error. The rearrangement links TRBV6-1 to TRBJ2-1; 7 bases match TRBD1. The CDR3 length is 15 residues. Looked up from germline, CDR1 is MNHNS and CDR2 is SASEGT. The DNA for the CDR3 is TGTGCCAGCAGCGAAGGGGGCGGTAGATACAATGAGCAGTTCTTC. Translation: CASSEGGGRYNEQFF.

The rearrangement links TRBV18 to TRBJ2-1; TRBD2 might be the D (6 bases). In germline, CDR1 is KGHSH, CDR2 LQKENI. Between the trimmed V and J ends, which lost 6 bases and 6 bases, there was a span of 15 bases. This CDR3 is built from 14 residues. The CDR3 protein is CASSLPDGSNEQFF. As DNA, the CDR3 is TGTGCCAGCTCCCTCCCCGACGGGAGCAATGAGCAGTTCTTC.

CDR3 sequence reads: CASSPSEGYTF. The CDR3 region has the DNA TGTGCCAGCTCACCCTCAGAAGGCTACACCTTC. The V gene is TRBV18, the J gene TRBJ1-2; no definite D call. The V gene's germline CDR1 is KGHSH and CDR2 LQKENI. V was trimmed by 3 bases and J by 8 bases, leaving 7 bases between them. This CDR3 has 11 residues.

Only one count was recorded for this clone. The chain recombines TRBV19 with TRBJ2-2; TRBD1 aligns across 9 bases. The CDR3 is made up of 16 amino acids. Germline assignment: CDR1 LNHDA and CDR2 SQIVND (reference sequence). J gave up 1 base and V 7 bases, and 7 bases lay outside the gene matches. The CDR3 nucleotides read TGTGCCAGTACGGACCCGGGACAGGGGAACACCGGGGAGCTGTTTTTT. This gives the protein CASTDPGQGNTGELFF. The whole variable domain, filled in from reference TRBV19 and TRBJ2-2, reads DGGITQSPKYLFRKEGQNVTLSCEQNLNHDAMYWYRQDPGQGLRLIYYSQIVNDFQKGDIAEGYSVSREKKESFPLTVTSAQKNPTAFYLCASTDPGQGNTGELFFGEGSRLTVL.

The genes are TRBV9 and TRBJ1-6, with D perhaps matching TRBD1 (5 bases). V lost 0 bases and J 4 bases, leaving 14 bases between the germline ends. The germline gives CDR1 SGDLS, CDR2 YYNGEE. This CDR3 has 17 residues. CDR3 DNA sequence: TGTGCCAGCAGCGTAGGGGGGGGGAATCGGTATAATTCACCCCTCCACTTT. It specifies CASSVGGGNRYNSPLHF.

This clone was observed once. The chain is built from TRBV11-2 and TRBJ1-1; a possible D gene is TRBD1 (6 bases). V dropped 6 bases and J dropped 0 bases, with 11 bases sitting between them. Germline-derived CDR1 and CDR2 are SGHAT and FQNNGV. CDR3 length: 14 residues. The CDR3 nucleotides are TGTGCCAGCAGTTTCGACAGGTTGAACACTGAAGCTTTCTTT. Its translation: CASSFDRLNTEAFF. Full variable domain (rest looked up from reference TRBV11-2 and TRBJ1-1): EAGVAQSPRYKIIEKRQSVAFWCNPISGHATLYWYQQILGQGPKLLIQFQNNGVVDDSQLPKDRFSAERLKGVDSTLKIQPAKLEDSAVYLCASSFDRLNTEAFFGQGTRLTVV.

The CDR3 spells CASSLEGGHTEAFF. The CDR3 bases are TGCGCCAGCAGCTTGGAAGGGGGCCACACTGAAGCTTTCTTT. The V and J genes are TRBV5-1 and TRBJ1-1; TRBD1 matches 7 bases. V was pared by 0 bases and J by 3 bases, with 2 bases of the junction left unmatched. The CDR3 is 14 residues long. Per the germline V gene, CDR1 is SGHRS and CDR2 is YFSETQ.

The chain is built from TRBV6-5 and TRBJ1-2, with no clear D. The CDR3 is 16 amino acids. Germline CDR1 MNHEY, CDR2 SVGAGI. The V gene lost 2 bases and the J gene lost 5 bases, with 18 bases spanning the gap. CDR3 region: CASSYPPGPRYYGYTF. CDR3 DNA sequence: TGTGCCAGCAGTTACCCTCCGGGTCCGCGATATTATGGCTACACCTTC.

This chain links TRBV5-1 with TRBJ2-5; 7 nucleotides match TRBD1. CDR3 size: 13 residues. V gave up 5 bases and J gave up 5 bases; unmatched junction bases: 6. Germline CDR1 reads SGHRS; CDR2 reads YFSETQ. The CDR3 loop reads CASSRRGHETQYF. CDR3 DNA: TGCGCCAGCAGTCGTAGGGGGCATGAGACCCAGTACTTC.

The DNA of the CDR3 is TGCGCCAGCAGTGAAGTCGTGGCTAGCGGGAGTCCCCACGAGCAGTACTTC. It yields the protein CASSEVVASGSPHEQYF. The chain joins TRBV10-2 to TRBJ2-7; TRBD2 matches at 10 bases. V was pared by 3 bases and J by 5 bases, with 13 bases of the junction left unmatched. This CDR3 contains 17 residues. CDR1 is WSHSY and CDR2 is SAAADI in the germline V gene.

The V call is TRBV12-3 or TRBV12-4, the J call TRBJ1-2; D remains unclear. The CDR3 length is 12 residues. The germline V and J ends were trimmed by 6 bases and 5 bases, with 10 bases remaining between them. The CDR3 protein is CASSPQRYGYTF. DNA for the CDR3: TGTGCCAGCAGCCCCCAGCGATATGGCTACACCTTC.

CDR3 loop: CASSMRELETQYF. CDR3 sequence (DNA): TGTGCCAGTAGTATGAGGGAATTGGAGACCCAGTACTTC. This rearrangement joins TRBV19 to TRBJ2-5; a possible D gene is TRBD2 (5 bases). This CDR3 comprises 13 residues. The V gene lost 3 bases and the J gene lost 5 bases, with 10 bases spanning the gap. Germline V CDR1 and CDR2: LNHDA, SQIVND (reference sequence).

This clone was counted a single time. The genes are TRBV5-6 and TRBJ2-3, with 10 nucleotides matching TRBD2. The CDR3 extends over 16 amino acids. Germline V CDR1 and CDR2: SGHDT, YYEEEE. The V gene end was trimmed by 0 bases and the J gene end by 6 bases; junction bases not matched to a gene: 7. This CDR3 reads CASSLAGLATFDTQYF. The CDR3 nucleotides read TGTGCCAGCAGCTTGGCGGGACTAGCGACTTTCGATACGCAGTATTTT.

The table lists this clone with a few counts. The V gene is TRBV18, the J gene TRBJ2-2; 7 positions agree with TRBD2. The V and J ends lost 5 bases and 0 bases, in that order; junction bases with no gene match: 9. The CDR3 covers 17 residues. CDR1 is KGHSH, CDR2 LQKENI, per germline. In DNA, the CDR3 is TGTGCCAGCTCAGACGCCGGACTAGGGGCGAACACCGGGGAGCTGTTTTTT. The encoded protein is CASSDAGLGANTGELFF.

The gene calls are TRBV20-1 and TRBJ1-3, with D hard to call. Trimming took off 5 bases at V and 4 bases at J, with 6 bases between the two ends. CDR1 is DFQATT and CDR2 is SNEGSKA in the germline V gene (reference sequence). The CDR3 is 11 residues long. For the CDR3, the DNA is TGCAGTGCTGCGGAAGGAAACACCATATATTTT. This encodes CSAAEGNTIYF.

The chain couples TRBV5-4 to TRBJ2-3; 7 bases fit TRBD1. The CDR3 runs 13 residues. The V gene's germline CDR1 is SGHNT and CDR2 YYREEE (reference sequence). After removal of 5 bases from V and 3 bases from J, the junction contained 3 bases not matched to a gene. CDR3 sequence reads: CASRQGSTDTQYF. DNA of the CDR3: TGTGCCAGCAGACAGGGGTCGACAGATACGCAGTATTTT.

The chain uses TRBV28 and TRBJ2-7; tentatively, D is TRBD2 (7 bases). The CDR3 runs 14 residues. Germline-derived CDR1 and CDR2 are MDHEN and SYDVKM. With 11 bases removed from V and 5 bases from J, the gap between germline ends came to 22 bases. The CDR3 DNA sequence: TGTGCCTGGGGGGGGACACCGACCTATGACGAGCAGTACTTC. Amino acid sequence: CAWGGTPTYDEQYF.

The gene calls are TRBV5-1 and TRBJ2-1, with D unresolved. CDR1 and CDR2 (germline): SGHRS, YFSETQ. The ends were cut back, 3 bases at V and 0 bases at J, with 10 bases in the middle. The CDR3 spans 15 residues. The CDR3 region has the DNA TGCGCCAGCAGCTGGTCAGGAAGCTCCTACAATGAGCAGTTCTTC. Protein: CASSWSGSSYNEQFF.

This clone was detected once. The chain recombines TRBV5-6 with TRBJ2-7, with D unresolved. The CDR3 length is 13 residues. V was clipped by 2 bases and J by 2 bases, with 8 bases between them. Germline-derived CDR1 and CDR2 are SGHDT and YYEEEE. CDR3 sequence reads: CASSFNSAYEQYF. The CDR3 DNA reads as TGTGCCAGCAGCTTTAACTCCGCCTACGAGCAGTACTTC. Based on the CDR3 plus reference TRBV5-6 and TRBJ2-7, the full variable domain is DAGVTQSPTHLIKTRGQQVTLRCSPKSGHDTVSWYQQALGQGPQFIFQYYEEEERQRGNFPDRFSGHQFPNYSSELNVNALLLGDSALYLCASSFNSAYEQYFGPGTRLTVT.

This clone has only a few counts. The CDR3 loop is CASSDSSNYGYTF. The CDR3 region has the DNA TGTGCCAGCAGTGATTCCAGTAACTATGGCTACACCTTC. The chain employs TRBV2 and TRBJ1-2; D unclear. The CDR3 covers 13 residues. V lost 3 bases and J 1 base, leaving 6 bases between the germline ends. Per the germline V gene, CDR1 is SNHLY and CDR2 is FYNNEI.

Only a few counts were recorded for this clone. CDR3 protein: CASNNRGGTGELFF. The CDR3 DNA reads as TGTGCCAGCAACAACAGGGGAGGCACCGGGGAGCTGTTTTTT. This chain connects TRBV9 to TRBJ2-2; tentatively, D is TRBD1 (7 bases). Per the germline V gene, CDR1 is SGDLS and CDR2 is YYNGEE. V was clipped by 6 bases and J by 4 bases, with 13 bases between them. The CDR3 consists of 14 residues.